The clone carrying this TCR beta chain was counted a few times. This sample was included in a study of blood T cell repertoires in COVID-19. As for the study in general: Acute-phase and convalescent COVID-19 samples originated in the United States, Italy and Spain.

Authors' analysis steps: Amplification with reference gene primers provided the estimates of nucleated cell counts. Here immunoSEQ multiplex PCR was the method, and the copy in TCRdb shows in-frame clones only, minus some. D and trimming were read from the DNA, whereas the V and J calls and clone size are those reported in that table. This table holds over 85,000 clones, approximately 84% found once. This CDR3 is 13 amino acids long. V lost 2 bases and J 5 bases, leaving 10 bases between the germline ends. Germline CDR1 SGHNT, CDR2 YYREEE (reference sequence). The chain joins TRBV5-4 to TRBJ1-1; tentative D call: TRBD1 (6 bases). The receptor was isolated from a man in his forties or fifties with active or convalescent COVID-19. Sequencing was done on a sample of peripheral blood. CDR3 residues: CASSLQGLTEAFF. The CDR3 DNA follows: TGTGCCAGCAGCTTACAGGGTTTGACTGAAGCTTTCTTT.